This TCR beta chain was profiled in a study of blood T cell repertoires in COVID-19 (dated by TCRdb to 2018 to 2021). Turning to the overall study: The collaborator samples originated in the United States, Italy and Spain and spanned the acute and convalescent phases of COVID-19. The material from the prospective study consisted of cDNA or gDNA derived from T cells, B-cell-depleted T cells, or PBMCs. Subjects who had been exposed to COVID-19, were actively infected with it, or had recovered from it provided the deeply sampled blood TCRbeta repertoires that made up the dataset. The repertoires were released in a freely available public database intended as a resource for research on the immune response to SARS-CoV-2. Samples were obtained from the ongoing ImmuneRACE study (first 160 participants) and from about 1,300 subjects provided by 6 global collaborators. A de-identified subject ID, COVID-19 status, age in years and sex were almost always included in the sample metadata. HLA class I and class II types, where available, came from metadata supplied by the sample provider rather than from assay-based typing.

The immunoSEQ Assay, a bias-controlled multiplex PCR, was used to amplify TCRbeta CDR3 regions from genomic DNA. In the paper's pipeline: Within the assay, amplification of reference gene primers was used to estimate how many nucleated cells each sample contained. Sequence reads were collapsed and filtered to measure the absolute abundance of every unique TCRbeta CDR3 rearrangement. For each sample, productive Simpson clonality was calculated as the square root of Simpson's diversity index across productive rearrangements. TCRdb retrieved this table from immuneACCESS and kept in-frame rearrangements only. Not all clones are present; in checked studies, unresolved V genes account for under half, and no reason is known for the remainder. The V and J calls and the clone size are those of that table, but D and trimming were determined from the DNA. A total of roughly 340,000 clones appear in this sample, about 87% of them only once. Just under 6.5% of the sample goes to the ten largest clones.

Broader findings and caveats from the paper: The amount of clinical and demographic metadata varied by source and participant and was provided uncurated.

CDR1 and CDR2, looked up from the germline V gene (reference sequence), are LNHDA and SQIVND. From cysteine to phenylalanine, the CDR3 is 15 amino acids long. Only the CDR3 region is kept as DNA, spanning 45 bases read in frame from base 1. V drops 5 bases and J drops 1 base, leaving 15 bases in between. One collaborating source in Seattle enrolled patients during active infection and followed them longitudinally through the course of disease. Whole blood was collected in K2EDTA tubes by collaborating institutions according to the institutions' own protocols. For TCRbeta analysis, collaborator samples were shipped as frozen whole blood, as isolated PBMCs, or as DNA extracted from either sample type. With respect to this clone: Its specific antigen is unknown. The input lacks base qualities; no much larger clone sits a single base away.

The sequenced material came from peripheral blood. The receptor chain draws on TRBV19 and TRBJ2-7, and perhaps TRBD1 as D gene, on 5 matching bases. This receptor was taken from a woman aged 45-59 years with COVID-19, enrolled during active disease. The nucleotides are TGTGCCAGTAGTCCACTCCCACAGGTATCCTACGAGCAGTACTTC. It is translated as CASSPLPQVSYEQYF.